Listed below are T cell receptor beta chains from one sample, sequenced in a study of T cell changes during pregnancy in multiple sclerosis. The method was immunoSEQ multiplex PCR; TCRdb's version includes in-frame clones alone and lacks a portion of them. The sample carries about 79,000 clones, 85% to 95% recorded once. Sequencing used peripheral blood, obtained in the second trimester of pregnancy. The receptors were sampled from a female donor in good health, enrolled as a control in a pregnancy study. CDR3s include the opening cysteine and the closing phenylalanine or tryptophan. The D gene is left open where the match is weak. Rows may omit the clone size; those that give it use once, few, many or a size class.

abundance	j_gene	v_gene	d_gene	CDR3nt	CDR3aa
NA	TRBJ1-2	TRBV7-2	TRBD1	TGTGCCAGCAGCTTAGCGGCAGGGGGCTTAGGTTTTTATGGCTACACCTTC	CASSLAAGGLGFYGYTF
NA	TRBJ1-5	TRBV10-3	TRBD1	TGTGCCATCAGTGAGTCGACAGGGGGGCCCCAGCATTTT	CAISESTGGPQHF
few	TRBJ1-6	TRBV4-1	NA	TGCGCCAGCAGCCAAGGCGTGTCGGCACCCCTCCACTTT	CASSQGVSAPLHF
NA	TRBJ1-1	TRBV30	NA	TGTGCCTGGATATTTCACTCGAACACTGAAGCTTTCTTT	CAWIFHSNTEAFF
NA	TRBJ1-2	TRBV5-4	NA	TGTGCCAGCAGCTTGGCAACAGAATCAACCTACTATGGCTACACCTTC	CASSLATESTYYGYTF
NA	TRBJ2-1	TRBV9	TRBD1	TGTGCCAGCAGCGTAGTGGGACAGGCCTACAATGAGCAGTTCTTC	CASSVVGQAYNEQFF
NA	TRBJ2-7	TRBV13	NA	TGTGCCAGCAGCTCTATCTCCTACGAGCAGTACTTC	CASSSISYEQYF
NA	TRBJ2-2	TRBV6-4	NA	TGTGCCAGCAGTGTTAGTGCCGGAGTAACCGGGGAGCTGTTTTTT	CASSVSAGVTGELFF
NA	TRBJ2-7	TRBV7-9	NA	TGTGCCAGCAGCTCCGGGTCCATGGAGGAGCAGTACTTC	CASSSGSMEEQYF
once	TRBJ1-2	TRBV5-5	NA	TGTGCCAGCAGCCGTCTTCAGGGGATTAACGACTATGGCTACACCTTC	CASSRLQGINDYGYTF
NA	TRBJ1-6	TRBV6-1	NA	TGTGCCAGCGGGGGCCAGAGCTCCTATAATTCACCCCTCCACTTT	CASGGQSSYNSPLHF
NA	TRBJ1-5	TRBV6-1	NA	TGTGCCAGCAGTATTCGGACATACAGCAATCAGCCCCAGCATTTT	CASSIRTYSNQPQHF
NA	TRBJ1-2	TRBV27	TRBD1	TGTGCCAGCAGTATGACGGACAGGGGGCGCGGCTACACCTTC	CASSMTDRGRGYTF
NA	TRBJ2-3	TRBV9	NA	TGTGCCAGCAGCGTAGATAAGCGGCATACGCAGTATTTT	CASSVDKRHTQYF
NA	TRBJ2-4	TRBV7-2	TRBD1	TGTGCCAGCAGCTTAAGGACAGGGGGACAAAACATTCAGTACTTC	CASSLRTGGQNIQYF
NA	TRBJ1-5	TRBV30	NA	TGTGCCTGGAGTGAGGTCCGGGGAGGTGCGCCCCAGCATTTT	CAWSEVRGGAPQHF